The 22 T cell receptor beta chains below were found in one sample sequenced in a study of T cell responses to AZD1222 COVID-19 vaccine. The data were produced by immunoSEQ multiplex PCR, yet TCRdb's version contains in-frame clones alone and is incomplete. The sample gives 150,000 to 200,000 clones, about 89% of which show up once; about 1.5% is in the top ten. The sequences come from peripheral blood, collected on day 0 of AZD1222 vaccination. The receptors shown here come from an adult in good health.

This sequence joins TRBV15 and TRBJ1-2; D is unresolved. There are 14 residues in the CDR3. The germline V gene encodes CDR1 LNHNV and CDR2 YYDKDF (reference sequence). V was clipped by 1 base and J by 4 bases, with 10 bases between them. In DNA, the CDR3 is TGTGCCACCAGCAGAGGCGACGCTACCTATGGCTACACCTTC. This encodes CATSRGDATYGYTF. The variable domain in full, completed from reference TRBV15 and TRBJ1-2, reads DAMVIQNPRYQVTQFGKPVTLSCSQTLNHNVMYWYQQKSSQAPKLLFHYYDKDFNNEADTPDNFQSRRPNTSFCFLDIRSPGLGDTAMYLCATSRGDATYGYTFGSGTRLTVV.

The gene calls are TRBV7-9 and TRBJ1-4; D remains unclear. The CDR3 contains 15 residues. V lost 4 bases to trimming and J lost 3 bases, with 12 bases between them. The germline CDR1 and CDR2 sequences are SEHNR and FQNEAQ (reference sequence). CDR3 sequence reads: CASSSTPSANEKLFF. CDR3 sequence (DNA): TGTGCCAGCAGCTCCACTCCCTCCGCTAATGAAAAACTGTTTTTT. The full variable domain, in which reference TRBV7-9 and TRBJ1-4 provide the parts outside the CDR3, is DTGVSQNPRHKITKRGQNVTFRCDPISEHNRLYWYRQTLGQGPEFLTYFQNEAQLEKSRLLSDRFSAERPKGSFSTLEIQRTEQGDSAMYLCASSSTPSANEKLFFGSGTQLSVL.

This chain joins TRBV3-1 (or the pseudogene TRBV3-2) and TRBJ2-3, with TRBD2 identical over 8 bases. Trimming cost V 1 base and J 5 bases; bases outside gene matches: 8. Looked up from germline, CDR1 is LGHDT and CDR2 is YNNKEL (reference sequence). The CDR3 length is 16 residues. The CDR3 DNA reads TGTGCCAGCAGCCAAGTCGGGGGGGGACCTCGAGATACGCAGTATTTT. It specifies CASSQVGGGPRDTQYF.

V is TRBV2 and J is TRBJ2-4; either TRBD1 or TRBD2 may supply D (5 bases each). Trimming removed 9 bases at V and 7 bases at J, with 16 bases between. The CDR3 contains 13 residues. Germline V gene sequence: CDR1 SNHLY, CDR2 FYNNEI. The CDR3 protein is CASGGRSGNIQYF. In nucleotides, the CDR3 is TGTGCCAGTGGGGGACGGTCTGGGAACATTCAGTACTTC.

V is TRBV7-9 and J is TRBJ2-3; 7 bases fit TRBD2. CDR1 is SEHNR and CDR2 is FQNEAQ in the germline V gene (reference sequence). After removal of 1 base from V and 2 bases from J, the junction contained 3 bases not matched to a gene. CDR3 length: 15 amino acids. The DNA for the CDR3 is TGTGCCAGCAGCTTAGTAGCGGGTCACACAGATACGCAGTATTTT. This encodes CASSLVAGHTDTQYF.

This sequence joins TRBV29-1 and TRBJ1-5; 11 bases align to TRBD1. The junction had 3 bases not matched to a gene; V was cut back by 6 bases and J by 2 bases. Looked up from germline, CDR1 is SQVTM and CDR2 is ANQGSEA. This CDR3 spans 14 amino acids. The CDR3 DNA reads as TGCAGCGTAGGGACAGGGGGAGGCAATCAGCCCCAGCATTTT. Its protein product is CSVGTGGGNQPQHF. Together with reference TRBV29-1 and TRBJ1-5, the CDR3 gives the full variable domain: SAVISQKPSRDICQRGTSLTIQCQVDSQVTMMFWYRQQPGQSLTLIATANQGSEATYESGFVIDKFPISRPNLTFSTLTVSNMSPEDSSIYLCSVGTGGGNQPQHFGDGTRLSIL.

V gene TRBV28 combines with J gene TRBJ2-7; D is unresolved. V lost 3 bases, J lost 4 bases, and 4 bases lay in between. The CDR3 covers 11 residues. The V gene's germline CDR1 is MDHEN and CDR2 SYDVKM. The DNA of the CDR3 is TGTGCCAGCAGTTTGGAGTACGAGCAGTACTTC. This translates into CASSLEYEQYF.

The gene calls are TRBV6-6 and TRBJ2-6, with 8 positions matching TRBD1. This CDR3 has 16 residues. V lost 6 bases and J lost 2; bases outside the gene matches: 6. The germline V gene encodes CDR1 MNHNY and CDR2 SVGAGI (reference sequence). CDR3 in DNA: TGTGCCAGCAGACCGGACAGGGAGGCTGGGGCCAACGTCCTGACTTTC. It specifies CASRPDREAGANVLTF.

V and J are TRBV7-2 and TRBJ2-2; 8 bases match TRBD2. Germline V gives CDR1 SGHTA, CDR2 FQGNSA. The J segment lost 6 bases and the V segment lost 6 bases, leaving 6 bases of the junction unmatched. The length of the CDR3 is 14 residues. The CDR3 here is CASSIIGGAGELFF. Here the CDR3 DNA reads TGTGCCAGCAGTATTATCGGGGGGGCCGGGGAGCTGTTTTTT.

This clone was seen only a few times. The V call is TRBV27, the J call TRBJ1-5; TRBD1 aligns across 9 bases. This CDR3 contains 16 residues. Looked up from germline, CDR1 is MNHEY and CDR2 is SMNVEV (reference sequence). The J segment lost 2 bases and the V segment lost 7 bases, leaving 9 bases of the junction unmatched. The CDR3 DNA is TGTGCCAGCAACCCGGGACAGGGTTATGGCAATCAGCCCCAGCATTTT. It specifies CASNPGQGYGNQPQHF.

This clone was counted a few times. The gene calls are TRBV19 and TRBJ1-6, with a tentative D call TRBD1 (5 bases). The CDR3 contains 14 residues. Trimming pared 10 bases from V and 0 bases from J, leaving 10 bases between. CDR1 is LNHDA and CDR2 is SQIVND in the germline V gene (reference sequence). The CDR3 protein is CATADSSYNSPLHF. In nucleotides, the CDR3 is TGTGCCACCGCAGACAGCTCCTATAATTCACCCCTCCACTTT.

This clone was observed a handful of times. V is TRBV12-5 and J is TRBJ2-1, with D tentatively TRBD2 (6 bases). Between the trimmed V and J ends, which lost 4 bases and 5 bases, there was a span of 9 bases. This CDR3 region has 13 residues. The germline CDR1 and CDR2 sequences are LGHNT and FRNRAP. For the CDR3, the DNA is TGTGCTAGTGGTTGGGGGGTTAACAATGAGCAGTTCTTC. Encoded protein: CASGWGVNNEQFF.

The V gene is TRBV6-6, the J gene TRBJ2-2; D is unclear. Trimming left V 6 bases short and J 1 base short, with 12 bases between. The CDR3 is made up of 15 amino acids. Germline loops: CDR1 MNHNY, CDR2 SVGAGI (reference sequence). CDR3 region: CASSPASMNTGELFF. The DNA for the CDR3 is TGTGCCAGCAGCCCAGCCTCCATGAACACCGGGGAGCTGTTTTTT.

This clone was recorded only once. The V gene is TRBV6-6, the J gene TRBJ1-2, with D hard to call. Germline CDR1 reads MNHNY; CDR2 reads SVGAGI (reference sequence). CDR3 length equals 13 residues. V was trimmed by 0 bases and J by 8 bases, leaving 10 bases between them. The CDR3 nucleotides are TGTGCCAGCAGTTACTCGATGATAGAAGGCTACACCTTC. It yields the protein CASSYSMIEGYTF.

The rearrangement links TRBV2 to TRBJ1-5; D perhaps matches TRBD1 (6 bases). CDR1 and CDR2 (germline): SNHLY, FYNNEI. This CDR3 has 16 amino acids. V was shortened by 3 bases and J by 3 bases, with 15 bases between the two germline ends. DNA of the CDR3: TGTGCCAGCAGTGACGGGGGCAGGCGCTCCAATCAGCCCCAGCATTTT. Its protein product is CASSDGGRRSNQPQHF.

This clone came up once. The chain has TRBV2 and TRBJ1-2; D call uncertain. The CDR3 consists of 13 residues. CDR1 is SNHLY and CDR2 is FYNNEI in the germline V gene. V was cut by 0 bases and J by 3 bases, with 5 bases left in between. CDR3 DNA sequence: TGTGCCAGCAGTGAAGCAGGCTACTATGGCTACACCTTC. Protein product: CASSEAGYYGYTF.

The chain recombines TRBV28 with TRBJ1-2; D ambiguous. There are 14 residues in the CDR3. V lost 2 bases, J lost 1 base, and 8 bases lay in between. CDR1 and CDR2 from the germline V gene are MDHEN and SYDVKM. For the CDR3, the DNA is TGTGCCAGCAGTTTAGGGGATCATAACTATGGCTACACCTTC. It encodes CASSLGDHNYGYTF.

The chain carries TRBV7-9 and TRBJ2-2; D call uncertain. The V and J ends lost 1 base and 4 bases respectively, with 4 bases between them. Germline CDR1 and CDR2: SEHNR and FQNEAQ (reference sequence). The CDR3 covers 13 residues. The CDR3 DNA is TGTGCCAGCAGCTTAGAGCCCACCGGGGAGCTGTTTTTT. The encoded protein is CASSLEPTGELFF.

This chain connects TRBV10-3 to TRBJ1-4; unclear D gene. The CDR3 length is 14 residues. Trimming took off 6 bases at V and 0 bases at J, with 8 bases between the two ends. Germline V gives CDR1 ENHRY, CDR2 SYGVKD. The CDR3 spells CAIRSDATNEKLFF. The DNA for the CDR3 is TGTGCCATCAGGAGCGATGCAACTAATGAAAAACTGTTTTTT.

The CDR3 coding sequence is TGTGCCAGCTCCCCCGCGGTCGGAAACACCATATATTTT. Translation: CASSPAVGNTIYF. V is TRBV12-3 or TRBV12-4 and J is TRBJ1-3, with D unclear. CDR3 length: 13 amino acids. V was trimmed by 8 bases and J by 4 bases, leaving 12 bases between them.

The V and J genes are TRBV29-1 and TRBJ1-2, with a weak D call TRBD1 (5 bases). From germline, CDR1 is SQVTM and CDR2 ANQGSEA. The CDR3 sequence is 12 residues long. V was trimmed by 2 bases and J by 3 bases, leaving 7 bases between them. The CDR3 bases are TGCAGCGTTGAATTGGGGGACTATGGCTACACCTTC. This translates into CSVELGDYGYTF. Full variable domain (outside the CDR3, taken from reference TRBV29-1 and TRBJ1-2): SAVISQKPSRDICQRGTSLTIQCQVDSQVTMMFWYRQQPGQSLTLIATANQGSEATYESGFVIDKFPISRPNLTFSTLTVSNMSPEDSSIYLCSVELGDYGYTFGSGTRLTVV.

V and J are TRBV14 and TRBJ1-1, with 10 bases identical to TRBD1. The CDR3 contains 18 residues. Germline V gives CDR1 SGHDN, CDR2 FVKESK. V was pared by 0 bases and J by 5 bases, with 12 bases of the junction left unmatched. The CDR3 protein is CASSQDQGTGVGGTEAFF. The DNA of the CDR3 is TGTGCCAGCAGCCAAGATCAAGGGACAGGGGTCGGTGGAACTGAAGCTTTCTTT.